The rows below give T cell receptor beta chains drawn from one sample of a study of cytomegalovirus exposure and HLA in healthy donors. The assay was immunoSEQ multiplex PCR, and TCRdb's table has in-frame clones only and misses some. The sample has tens of thousands of clones; the top ten hold 9.5% to 12%. Source material: PBMCs. The receptors shown here come from a woman aged 45-65 years in good health and CMV-seropositive. The CDR3 runs from the conserved cysteine through the conserved F or W. Fields, in order: CDR3 protein, CDR3 DNA, J gene, CDR3 length, V gene, D gene. D genes are given only for firm matches.

cdr3_aa: CASSVPAGRLGDTQYF
cdr3_nt: TGTGCCAGCAGCGTTCCAGCGGGAAGGTTAGGTGATACGCAGTATTTT
j_call: TRBJ2-3
cdr3_length: 16
v_call: TRBV9
d_call: TRBD2

cdr3_aa: CAISMSYEQYF
cdr3_nt: TGTGCCATCAGCATGTCCTACGAGCAGTACTTC
j_call: TRBJ2-7
cdr3_length: 11
v_call: TRBV10-3
d_call: NA

cdr3_aa: CASAAGVNPKNIQYF
cdr3_nt: TGTGCCAGCGCCGCAGGGGTAAACCCCAAAAACATTCAGTACTTC
j_call: TRBJ2-4
cdr3_length: 15
v_call: TRBV2
d_call: NA

cdr3_aa: CASSETSGYSTDTQYF
cdr3_nt: TGTGCCAGCAGTGAGACTAGCGGATATAGCACAGATACGCAGTATTTT
j_call: TRBJ2-3
cdr3_length: 16
v_call: TRBV2
d_call: TRBD2

cdr3_aa: CASSLDQGALHF
cdr3_nt: TGTGCCAGCAGCTTAGATCAGGGGGCCCTCCACTTT
j_call: TRBJ1-6
cdr3_length: 12
v_call: TRBV7-6
d_call: TRBD1

cdr3_aa: CAWNREGQETQYF
cdr3_nt: TGTGCCTGGAACAGGGAAGGGCAAGAGACCCAGTACTTC
j_call: TRBJ2-5
cdr3_length: 13
v_call: TRBV30
d_call: NA

cdr3_aa: CASGLGTAALQETQYF
cdr3_nt: TGTGCTAGTGGTTTGGGAACAGCCGCACTCCAAGAGACCCAGTACTTC
j_call: TRBJ2-5
cdr3_length: 16
v_call: TRBV12-5
d_call: NA

cdr3_aa: CASSLKQKRQETQYF
cdr3_nt: TGCGCCAGCAGCCTTAAACAAAAGCGACAGGAGACCCAGTACTTC
j_call: TRBJ2-5
cdr3_length: 15
v_call: TRBV5-1
d_call: NA

cdr3_aa: CASSVAAGGGGNEKLFF
cdr3_nt: TGTGCCAGCAGCGTAGCGGCAGGGGGAGGAGGGAATGAAAAACTGTTTTTT
j_call: TRBJ1-4
cdr3_length: 17
v_call: TRBV9
d_call: TRBD1

cdr3_aa: CASSLNIRDRTYNEQFF
cdr3_nt: TGTGCCAGCAGCTTAAACATCCGGGACAGGACCTACAATGAGCAGTTCTTC
j_call: TRBJ2-1
cdr3_length: 17
v_call: TRBV5-4
d_call: TRBD1

cdr3_aa: CASSGASGRASYEQYF
cdr3_nt: TGTGCCAGCAGTGGGGCTAGCGGGAGAGCCTCCTACGAGCAGTACTTC
j_call: TRBJ2-7
cdr3_length: 16
v_call: TRBV6-1
d_call: TRBD2